The 25 T cell receptor beta chains given below trace back to one sample, sequenced in a study of radiotherapy plus CTLA-4 blockade in lung cancer. Assay used: immunoSEQ multiplex PCR; TCRdb lists only in-frame clones, some missing. The sample has under 70,000 clones; around 77% are singletons. Sample: peripheral blood, taken from a patient treated with radiotherapy plus ipilimumab. The origin of the receptors is a human donor with non-small cell lung cancer who had a complete response to radiotherapy plus ipilimumab.

V is TRBV19 and J is TRBJ1-1; D may be TRBD1 (5 bases). The ends were cut back, 4 bases at V and 3 bases at J, with 15 bases in the middle. The CDR3 is 15 residues long. CDR1 and CDR2 (germline): LNHDA, SQIVND (reference sequence). The CDR3: CASSTKTAAYTEAFF. Here the CDR3 DNA reads TGTGCCAGTAGTACCAAGACAGCAGCCTACACTGAAGCTTTCTTT. The full variable domain, rest sourced from reference TRBV19 and TRBJ1-1, is DGGITQSPKYLFRKEGQNVTLSCEQNLNHDAMYWYRQDPGQGLRLIYYSQIVNDFQKGDIAEGYSVSREKKESFPLTVTSAQKNPTAFYLCASSTKTAAYTEAFFGQGTRLTVV.

The V and J genes are TRBV30 and TRBJ1-1; D ambiguous. From germline, CDR1 is GTSNPN and CDR2 SVGIG (reference sequence). This CDR3 is built from 11 residues. With 3 bases removed from V and 11 bases from J, the gap between germline ends came to 13 bases. The CDR3, as DNA: TGTGCCTGGAGGTGGAGGTCTAGTGCTTTCTTT. This sequence encodes CAWRWRSSAFF.

The chain has TRBV29-1 and TRBJ1-1, with TRBD1 matching over 10 bases. Germline CDR1 reads SQVTM; CDR2 reads ANQGSEA. Trimming removed 0 bases from V and 11 bases from J; junction bases left unmatched: 6. The CDR3 length is 13 residues. CDR3 amino acids: CSVEEGDRGGAFF. The CDR3 DNA follows: TGCAGCGTTGAAGAAGGGGACAGGGGAGGTGCTTTCTTT. The full variable domain, in which reference TRBV29-1 and TRBJ1-1 provide the parts outside the CDR3, is SAVISQKPSRDICQRGTSLTIQCQVDSQVTMMFWYRQQPGQSLTLIATANQGSEATYESGFVIDKFPISRPNLTFSTLTVSNMSPEDSSIYLCSVEEGDRGGAFFGQGTRLTVV.

The chain uses TRBV6-4 and TRBJ2-7; D is possibly TRBD2 (5 bases). CDR3 length: 12 residues. The germline V and J ends were trimmed by 7 bases and 7 bases, with 14 bases remaining between them. CDR1 MRHNA and CDR2 SNTAGT come from the germline V gene. The CDR3 DNA follows: TGTGCCAGCAAGGACTGCCTTAAGGAGCAGTACGTC. It codes for CASKDCLKEQYV.

This clone was counted between two and nine times. This chain uses TRBV7-2 with TRBJ1-2; a weak D match, TRBD1 (5 bases). CDR3 length equals 17 residues. V was trimmed by 5 bases and J by 2 bases, leaving 21 bases between them. Per germline, CDR1 SGHTA and CDR2 FQGNSA. CDR3 in amino acids: CASSPDGPRVLNYGYTF. In nucleotides, the CDR3 is TGTGCCAGCAGCCCTGACGGGCCCAGGGTCCTGAACTATGGCTACACCTTC.

The chain links TRBV5-1 to TRBJ2-2; the D is unclear. The CDR3 sequence is 14 residues long. V was clipped by 0 bases and J by 4 bases, with 7 bases between them. CDR1 and CDR2 (germline): SGHRS, YFSETQ. CDR3 sequence: CASSLAGPTGELFF. In DNA, the CDR3 is TGCGCCAGCAGCTTGGCCGGACCCACCGGGGAGCTGTTTTTT.

The chain joins TRBV10-3 to TRBJ1-3, with 8 bases identical to TRBD1. J gave up 0 bases and V 10 bases, and 11 bases lay outside the gene matches. Germline V gives CDR1 ENHRY, CDR2 SYGVKD. CDR3 length equals 16 residues. CDR3 sequence reads: CATRPDRATSGNTIYF. CDR3 nucleotide sequence: TGTGCCACCCGACCGGACAGGGCCACCTCTGGAAACACCATATATTTT.

This clone has just a few counts. V and J are TRBV4-1 and TRBJ1-3; D is unresolved. The CDR3 length is 13 residues. The ends were cut back, 10 bases at V and 0 bases at J, with 10 bases in the middle. Germline CDR1 reads MGHRA; CDR2 reads YSYEKL. The CDR3 reads CATRGVSGNTIYF. In DNA form, the CDR3 reads TGCGCCACTCGTGGGGTCTCTGGAAACACCATATATTTT.

The chain combines TRBV18 with TRBJ2-1; D may match TRBD1 or TRBD2 (5 bases each). The V gene lost 4 bases and the J gene lost 2 bases, with 12 bases spanning the gap. CDR3 size: 15 residues. The germline CDR1 and CDR2 sequences are KGHSH and LQKENI. The CDR3 region is CASSREQGAYNEQFF. DNA of the CDR3: TGTGCCAGCTCACGGGAGCAGGGAGCCTACAATGAGCAGTTCTTC.

This clone appeared a few times. The chain has TRBV6-6 and TRBJ1-6; D gene uncertain. Trimming took off 7 bases at V and 7 bases at J, with 14 bases between the two ends. The V gene's germline CDR1 is MNHNY and CDR2 SVGAGI (reference sequence). This CDR3 is built from 14 residues. CDR3 sequence (DNA): TGTGCCAGCAACCTGGCCGGCTTGAATTCACCCCTCCACTTT. As protein: CASNLAGLNSPLHF.

The chain combines TRBV19 with TRBJ1-6; D not resolved. Trimming removed 5 bases from V and 17 bases from J, with 13 bases in between. The CDR3 is 11 amino acids. Germline V CDR1 and CDR2: LNHDA, SQIVND (reference sequence). CDR3 sequence: CASSSDIGVHF. DNA for the CDR3: TGTGCCAGTAGTTCCGACATCGGGGTCCACTTT.

The J gene is TRBJ2-3, the V gene TRBV7-8, with 15 nucleotides matching TRBD2. J gave up 0 bases and V 5 bases, and 6 bases lay outside the gene matches. Germline V gene data show CDR1 as SGHVS and CDR2 as FQNEAQ. The length of the CDR3 is 18 residues. The CDR3 region has the DNA TGTGCCAGCAGCCCCGGACTAGCGGGAGGGCTGAGCACAGATACGCAGTATTTT. Its translation is CASSPGLAGGLSTDTQYF.

This chain links TRBV25-1 with TRBJ2-3, with unresolved D. V lost 6 bases to trimming and J lost 4 bases, with 17 bases between them. This CDR3 spans 15 amino acids. Germline V gene sequence: CDR1 MGHDK, CDR2 SYGVNS. CDR3 nucleotides: TGTGCCAGCAGCCAAGAATTTCCGCGGTCAGATACGCAGTATTTT. As protein: CASSQEFPRSDTQYF.

To note about this clone: One end of the junction is discordant with germline, which a read error may explain. The CDR3 DNA reads TGTGCTAGCAGCTTAAAGGGACAGGGGGCTGCCAAAAACATTCAGTACTTC. Its translation: CASSLKGQGAAKNIQYF. V gene TRBV7-7 combines with J gene TRBJ2-4, with TRBD1 matching 12 bases. The germline CDR1 and CDR2 sequences are SSHAT and FNYEAQ (reference sequence). This CDR3 comprises 17 residues.

The chain carries TRBV19 and TRBJ2-1, with 11 nucleotides matching TRBD2. There are 17 residues in the CDR3. Germline V CDR1 and CDR2: LNHDA, SQIVND (reference sequence). Trimming at V came to 4 bases and at J to 3 bases, leaving 8 bases not matched to a gene. In nucleotides, the CDR3 is TGTGCCAGTAGTAGCCCTCCGGGACTAGCGGACTACAATGAGCAGTTCTTC. Amino acid sequence: CASSSPPGLADYNEQFF.

The gene calls are TRBV7-2 and TRBJ1-1; D not resolved. Germline values: CDR1 SGHTA, CDR2 FQGNSA. Trimming took off 1 base at V and 1 base at J, with 4 bases between the two ends. The CDR3 runs to 13 residues. The CDR3 nucleotides read TGTGCCAGCAGCTTAGAAGGGAACACTGAAGCTTTCTTT. Translated: CASSLEGNTEAFF. Looking up the rest from reference TRBV7-2 and TRBJ1-1 gives the full variable domain: GAGVSQSPSNKVTEKGKDVELRCDPISGHTALYWYRQSLGQGLEFLIYFQGNSAPDKSGLPSDRFSAERTGGSVSTLTIQRTQQEDSAVYLCASSLEGNTEAFFGQGTRLTVV.

V and J are TRBV27 and TRBJ1-6; D may be TRBD1 (6 bases). The germline V gene encodes CDR1 MNHEY and CDR2 SMNVEV (reference sequence). The CDR3 consists of 16 residues. V lost 6 bases, J lost 5 bases, and 17 bases lay in between. CDR3 sequence (DNA): TGTGCCAGCAGAACCACAGGGTTGCCTCATAATTCACCCCTCCACTTT. The encoded protein is CASRTTGLPHNSPLHF.

The table lists this clone with a few counts. V and J are TRBV5-4 and TRBJ1-3, with D possibly matching TRBD1 (6 bases). V was cut by 2 bases and J by 0 bases, with 15 bases left in between. Germline CDR1 reads SGHNT; CDR2 reads YYREEE (reference sequence). The CDR3 has 17 residues. The CDR3 sequence is CASSFGQMYSSGNTIYF. DNA for the CDR3: TGTGCCAGCAGCTTTGGACAGATGTACTCCTCTGGAAACACCATATATTTT.

The rearrangement links TRBV11-2 to TRBJ1-5; D gene ambiguous. Trimming removed 0 bases from V and 7 bases from J, with 7 bases in between. The CDR3 has 13 residues. Germline V lookup: CDR1 SGHAT, CDR2 FQNNGV. The CDR3 protein is CASSLEAWQPQHF. CDR3 coding DNA: TGTGCCAGCAGCTTAGAAGCATGGCAGCCCCAGCATTTT.

To note about this clone: Other nucleotide sequences from this sample produce the same CDR3. The J gene is TRBJ1-6, the V gene TRBV30, with D perhaps TRBD1 (5 bases). The ends were cut back, 0 bases at V and 3 bases at J, with 6 bases in the middle. CDR3 length: 14 amino acids. Germline V CDR1 and CDR2: GTSNPN, SVGIG (reference sequence). This chain's CDR3 is CAWSVDSYNSPLHF. CDR3 coding DNA: TGTGCCTGGAGTGTAGACAGCTATAATTCACCCCTCCACTTT.

V gene TRBV6-6 combines with J gene TRBJ2-1, with D maybe TRBD2 (7 bases). Germline CDR1 is MNHNY and CDR2 is SVGAGI (reference sequence). This CDR3 comprises 13 residues. The ends were cut back, 10 bases at V and 2 bases at J, with 12 bases in the middle. The CDR3 loop is CATRGGAYNEQFF. CDR3 bases: TGTGCCACCCGAGGGGGGGCCTACAATGAGCAGTTCTTC.

The chain recombines TRBV10-3 with TRBJ2-1, with TRBD2 identical over 13 bases. CDR1 ENHRY and CDR2 SYGVKD come from the germline V gene. V was clipped by 10 bases and J by 0 bases; unmatched bases: 3. The CDR3 length is 15 residues. The CDR3 DNA reads TGTGCCAGCCGGACTAGCGGGAGCTCCTACAATGAGCAGTTCTTC. This gives the protein CASRTSGSSYNEQFF.

This rearrangement joins TRBV25-1 to TRBJ2-7, with D hard to call. The length of the CDR3 is 13 residues. Per germline, CDR1 MGHDK and CDR2 SYGVNS. Trimming left V 7 bases short and J 1 base short, with 11 bases between. This CDR3 is CASTPPGSYEQYF. For the CDR3, the DNA is TGTGCCAGCACCCCCCCAGGTTCCTACGAGCAGTACTTC.

This clone was picked up one time. Written as DNA, the CDR3 is TGTGCCAGCTCACCACCGAGCGGCAGGGGTGTTAGAAATGAGCAGTTCTTC. This translates into CASSPPSGRGVRNEQFF. The chain recombines TRBV18 with TRBJ2-1; TRBD1 is a possible D gene (6 bases). CDR1 is KGHSH, CDR2 LQKENI, per germline. Trimming cost V 0 bases and J 7 bases, with 19 bases left between them. This CDR3 spans 17 amino acids.

Here the CDR3 reads CASSLGQSNQPQHF. As DNA, the CDR3 is TGTGCCAGCAGCCTGGGACAGAGCAATCAGCCCCAGCATTTT. This sequence joins TRBV27 and TRBJ1-5, with 7 bases aligning to TRBD1. From germline, CDR1 is MNHEY and CDR2 SMNVEV (reference sequence). The CDR3 loop spans 14 amino acids. J lost 1 base, V lost 6 bases, and 3 bases had no gene match.